This T cell receptor beta chain was observed in a study of OX40 agonist ivuxolimab in advanced cancers. Broader study findings: CD8+ T cells showed, on average, more clonal expansion than CD4+ cells. Individuals who were partial responders at 0.1-3.0 mg/kg had clonal expansion that ranked among the lowest. Clones of CD4+ and CD8+ blood T cells grew by week 6 at doses of 0.1 to 3.0 mg/kg.

Worth noting for this clone: Its specificity is not known.

V was shortened by 7 bases and J by 4 bases, with 15 bases between the two germline ends. This CDR3 has 14 amino acids. CDR1 and CDR2 (germline): SGHTA, FQGNSA. Patients with autoimmune history or systemic immunosuppression were excluded. Produced via immunoSEQ multiplex PCR; TCRdb's table is partial and in-frame only. The table has about 78,000 clones, 92% seen once. The gene calls are TRBV7-2 and TRBJ2-3; weak D call: TRBD2 (5 bases). The TCR originated in an adult with an advanced solid tumor such as melanoma, head and neck, liver or kidney cancer. The source material was CD4+ or CD8+ T cells sorted from blood, sampled in a trial of the OX40 agonist ivuxolimab. The CDR3 loop is CASTERVASDTQYF. CDR3 sequence (DNA): TGTGCCAGCACCGAGAGGGTGGCCTCAGATACGCAGTATTTT. The entire variable domain, with the rest obtained from reference TRBV7-2 and TRBJ2-3, is as follows: GAGVSQSPSNKVTEKGKDVELRCDPISGHTALYWYRQSLGQGLEFLIYFQGNSAPDKSGLPSDRFSAERTGGSVSTLTIQRTQQEDSAVYLCASTERVASDTQYFGPGTRLTVL.